Sequencing of this T cell receptor beta chain was carried out in a study of response to subunit inactivated influenza vaccine. V shed 8 bases, J shed 1 base, and the junction held 10 bases outside the gene matches. The CDR3 spans 15 residues. MiXCR, applied by TCRdb to the RT-PCR reads, yields one record per CDR3 protein. This sample has about 540,000 distinct CDR3 sequences, with around 25% found just once. These sequences were also reported in another study, on T cells expressing NK-cell markers. As that report states: The authors made TCR beta cDNA libraries by 5'RACE template switching. This switching added a universal primer site and UMIs. The authors applied an anti-gamma-delta TCR antibody in several experiments, and it restricted sorting to alpha-beta TCR T cells. The same clonotypes also predominated in the CD3+CD56-NKG2C+ fraction of four donors.

The V and J genes are TRBV12-3 or TRBV12-4 and TRBJ1-1, with TRBD1 matching 7 bases. Sequenced material: CD4+ T cells sorted from PBMCs, taken roughly 13 days after vaccination. The TCR was taken from a man aged 50-59 years who received an inactivated influenza vaccine. The CDR3 nucleotides read TGTGCCAGCCACAGGGGCGGCAGCGCGAACACTGAAGCTTTCTTT. Protein product: CASHRGGSANTEAFF.